Below are 29 T cell receptor beta chains sequenced from a single sample in a study of cytomegalovirus exposure and HLA in healthy donors. In the PCR, 60 Vbeta and 13 Jbeta primers were used. Profiling relied on immunoSEQ multiplex PCR, and the TCRdb table lists in-frame clones only, not all of them. The sample holds approximately 170,000 clones, roughly 85% seen once. Sequences were obtained from PBMCs. All receptors come from a boy younger than 10 in good health and CMV-seronegative.

The chain couples TRBV5-1 to TRBJ2-5; 11 bases are a match to TRBD2. The junction had 15 bases not matched to a gene; V was cut back by 8 bases and J by 9 bases. Germline lookup yields CDR1 SGHRS and CDR2 YFSETQ. This CDR3 spans 15 amino acids. CDR3 loop: CASSGTSGTGVAQYF. CDR3 sequence (DNA): TGCGCCAGTAGCGGGACTAGCGGTACGGGTGTGGCCCAGTACTTC.

This clone was detected only once. This sequence joins TRBV28 and TRBJ1-2; TRBD1 aligns across 9 bases. This CDR3 is built from 14 residues. The germline CDR1 and CDR2 sequences are MDHEN and SYDVKM. V lost 3 bases to trimming and J lost 4 bases; unmatched junction nucleotides: 3. CDR3 DNA sequence: TGTGCCAGCAGTTTTCTGGGACAGGGCTATGGCTACACCTTC. This encodes CASSFLGQGYGYTF.

The gene calls are TRBV6-1 and TRBJ2-3; 7 bases agree with TRBD1. The germline CDR1 and CDR2 sequences are MNHNS and SASEGT. With 1 base clipped from V and 7 bases from J, the junction kept 5 bases outside the gene matches. The length of the CDR3 is 14 residues. CDR3 region: CASSEGTGRNTQYF. CDR3 DNA sequence: TGTGCCAGCAGTGAAGGGACAGGAAGAAATACGCAGTATTTT.

This clone occurred once. The rearrangement joins TRBV14 to TRBJ1-1; 9 bases fit TRBD1. There are 14 residues in the CDR3. Germline V lookup: CDR1 SGHDN, CDR2 FVKESK. V lost 4 bases, J lost 6 bases, and 6 bases stayed unmatched. The CDR3 DNA reads as TGTGCCAGCAGCCGGACAGGGGTCTTACCTGAAGCTTTCTTT. Its translation: CASSRTGVLPEAFF.

Notes on this clone: A junction boundary mismatches the germline segment, possibly from a read error. In DNA form, the CDR3 reads TGTGCTAGCAGCGGAGACTCTCCGGGTCCCTACGAGCAGTACTTC. It is translated as CASSGDSPGPYEQYF. The gene calls are TRBV9 and TRBJ2-7; D may be TRBD2 (5 bases). The CDR3 is made up of 15 amino acids. Germline values: CDR1 SGDLS, CDR2 YYNGEE.

This chain links TRBV9 with TRBJ1-2, with D possibly being TRBD1 (6 bases). CDR3 length: 14 residues. V lost 0 bases and J 9 bases, leaving 15 bases between the germline ends. Germline V CDR1 and CDR2: SGDLS, YYNGEE. CDR3 region: CASSVEGDIFSYTF. Here the CDR3 DNA reads TGTGCCAGCAGCGTAGAGGGGGACATCTTTAGCTACACCTTC.

The rearrangement uses TRBV7-9 and TRBJ2-1, with 9 bases matching TRBD2. CDR3 size: 17 residues. Per the germline V gene, CDR1 is SEHNR and CDR2 is FQNEAQ (reference sequence). Trimming took 1 base from V and 4 from J; bases not matched to a gene: 8. Here the CDR3 DNA reads TGTGCCAGCAGCTTAGGAGCCCTAGCGGGACGTTACAATGAGCAGTTCTTC. Protein product: CASSLGALAGRYNEQFF.

This chain connects TRBV11-2 to TRBJ1-1, with D maybe TRBD1 (6 bases). Germline V gene sequence: CDR1 SGHAT, CDR2 FQNNGV. The CDR3 is 14 amino acids. V lost 2 bases, J lost 10 bases, and 17 bases lay in between. The CDR3 DNA reads TGTGCCAGCAGCTTACCCGAGGGGGGGAAGCGAGCTTTCTTT. Translating gives CASSLPEGGKRAFF.

The chain combines TRBV7-9 with TRBJ2-3; D perhaps matches TRBD1 (6 bases). In germline, CDR1 is SEHNR, CDR2 FQNEAQ (reference sequence). The V gene lost 5 bases and the J gene lost 4 bases, with 13 bases spanning the gap. The CDR3 runs 14 residues. DNA of the CDR3: TGTGCCAGCAGCCCCAGGGGCGGGCCAGATACGCAGTATTTT. Encoded protein: CASSPRGGPDTQYF. The whole variable domain, remainder taken from reference TRBV7-9 and TRBJ2-3, is DTGVSQNPRHKITKRGQNVTFRCDPISEHNRLYWYRQTLGQGPEFLTYFQNEAQLEKSRLLSDRFSAERPKGSFSTLEIQRTEQGDSAMYLCASSPRGGPDTQYFGPGTRLTVL.

The chain uses TRBV19 and TRBJ2-1, with D maybe TRBD2 (6 bases). The CDR3 totals 13 residues. Trimming removed 9 bases from V and 9 bases from J, with 18 bases in between. The germline V gene encodes CDR1 LNHDA and CDR2 SQIVND (reference sequence). The CDR3 region is CASHWGVGGEQFF. The DNA of the CDR3 is TGTGCCAGCCACTGGGGGGTAGGAGGTGAGCAGTTCTTC.

The chain combines TRBV5-1 with TRBJ2-3; tentatively, D is TRBD2 (6 bases). Germline CDR1 is SGHRS and CDR2 is YFSETQ. CDR3 length: 15 residues. Trimming pared 0 bases from V and 2 bases from J, leaving 10 bases between. The CDR3 DNA follows: TGCGCCAGCAGCTTGGCCGCGGGGCCCACAGATACGCAGTATTTT. Translated: CASSLAAGPTDTQYF.

The rearrangement joins TRBV6-6 to TRBJ2-5; possible D gene TRBD2, 6 bases. The CDR3 spans 13 residues. The germline V gene encodes CDR1 MNHNY and CDR2 SVGAGI (reference sequence). Trimming stripped 8 bases from V and 4 bases from J, with 14 bases between. The chain's CDR3 is CASSQAGSETQYF. The CDR3, as DNA: TGTGCCAGCTCTCAAGCGGGCTCAGAGACCCAGTACTTC.

This chain links TRBV2 with TRBJ2-6, with a possible D match to TRBD2 (6 bases). CDR1 SNHLY and CDR2 FYNNEI come from the germline V gene. Trimming removed 7 bases from V and 0 bases from J, with 19 bases in between. This CDR3 has 18 amino acids. In DNA, the CDR3 is TGTGCCAGCACTAAAGCGGAGGGCCGAGGCTCTGGGGCCAACGTCCTGACTTTC. Its translation is CASTKAEGRGSGANVLTF.

On this clone: Other DNA variants within this sample encode the same CDR3. The V and J genes are TRBV7-8 and TRBJ2-6, with 8 nucleotides matching TRBD1. This CDR3 region has 22 residues. Germline CDR1 is SGHVS and CDR2 is FQNEAQ. J lost 0 bases, V lost 3 bases, and 19 bases had no gene match. This CDR3 reads CASSLPKDRAFLPPSGANVLTF. The DNA of the CDR3 is TGTGCCAGCAGCTTGCCGAAGGACAGGGCTTTTCTCCCTCCCTCTGGGGCCAACGTCCTGACTTTC. Looking up the rest from reference TRBV7-8 and TRBJ2-6 gives the full variable domain: GAGVSQSPRYKVAKRGQDVALRCDPISGHVSLFWYQQALGQGPEFLTYFQNEAQLDKSGLPSDRFFAERPEGSVSTLKIQRTQQEDSAVYLCASSLPKDRAFLPPSGANVLTFGAGSRLTVL.

This clone was detected once. The CDR3 bases are TGTGCCAGCAGCCCCCTCGACAGGGGGCCTGAAGACTATGGCTACACCTTC. Protein: CASSPLDRGPEDYGYTF. The rearrangement uses TRBV5-7 and TRBJ1-2, with 10 bases matching TRBD1. TRBV5-7 is flagged as an ORF with uncertain function. V trimming: 4 bases; J trimming: 3 bases; junction bases outside the gene matches: 12. CDR3 size: 17 residues.

CDR3 protein: CASAQFTEAFF. In DNA, the CDR3 is TGTGCCAGCGCACAGTTCACTGAAGCTTTCTTT. The chain recombines TRBV28 with TRBJ1-1; D is ambiguous. V was cut by 8 bases and J by 4 bases, with 8 bases left in between. This CDR3 has 11 residues. Germline V gene data show CDR1 as MDHEN and CDR2 as SYDVKM.

Concerning this clone: One junction end does not reproduce the germline sequence, and a read error may be involved. CDR3 coding DNA: TGTTCCAGCCGCACAGGGGCTGGGAATGAAAAACTGTTTTTT. It is translated as CSSRTGAGNEKLFF. The chain links TRBV7-9 to TRBJ1-4; TRBD1 matches at 7 bases. Germline CDR1 is SEHNR and CDR2 is FQNEAQ (reference sequence). This CDR3 contains 14 residues.

The V call is TRBV5-6, the J call TRBJ1-1; the D gene is possibly TRBD1 (5 bases). Germline V gene lookup returns CDR1 SGHDT and CDR2 YYEEEE. V was pared by 0 bases and J by 5 bases, with 17 bases between. The CDR3 length is 16 residues. CDR3: CASSLEGGTRGTEAFF. Here the CDR3 DNA reads TGTGCCAGCAGCTTGGAGGGCGGGACCCGGGGGACTGAAGCTTTCTTT.

This clone was found a few times. The J gene is TRBJ1-2, the V gene TRBV6-1; D perhaps matches TRBD1 (5 bases). Germline loops: CDR1 MNHNS, CDR2 SASEGT. The CDR3 spans 13 residues. Between the trimmed V and J ends, which lost 1 base and 3 bases, there was a span of 6 bases. CDR3 amino acids: CASSEGQHYGYTF. In DNA, the CDR3 is TGTGCCAGCAGTGAAGGACAGCACTATGGCTACACCTTC.

V and J are TRBV27 and TRBJ2-7, with D possibly matching TRBD2 (6 bases). The CDR3 spans 13 residues. Trimming cost V 5 bases and J 0 bases, with 8 bases left between them. The germline CDR1 and CDR2 sequences are MNHEY and SMNVEV (reference sequence). The CDR3 DNA is TGTGCCAGCAGTCACGGGAGCTCCTACGAGCAGTACGTC. Translation: CASSHGSSYEQYV.

The V and J genes are TRBV7-2 and TRBJ2-5; a possible D gene is TRBD1 (5 bases). Germline CDR1 and CDR2: SGHTA and FQGNSA. This CDR3 is 16 amino acids long. The V end lost 1 base, the J end lost 7 bases, and 19 bases lay between the germline ends. CDR3 DNA: TGTGCCAGCAGCTTAGGACGGACCAAGATTAGGGGGACCCAGTACTTC. It codes for CASSLGRTKIRGTQYF.

The V call is TRBV28, the J call TRBJ2-3, with 8 bases identical to TRBD1. This CDR3 region has 13 residues. Germline V CDR1 and CDR2: MDHEN, SYDVKM. After removal of 6 bases from V and 5 bases from J, the junction contained 4 bases not matched to a gene. CDR3 sequence reads: CASRRQGRDTQYF. The CDR3, as DNA: TGTGCCAGCAGGAGACAGGGGAGAGATACGCAGTATTTT.

The DNA of the CDR3 is TGTGCCAGCAGCCCGGACACTGCACGTGAAAAACTGTTTTTT. This translates into CASSPDTAREKLFF. This rearrangement joins TRBV5-4 to TRBJ1-4, with D perhaps TRBD1 (5 bases). The CDR3 has 14 residues. Per the germline V gene, CDR1 is SGHNT and CDR2 is YYREEE (reference sequence). The ends were cut back, 4 bases at V and 7 bases at J, with 14 bases in the middle.

This clone was found once. The gene calls are TRBV18 and TRBJ2-2; no clear D gene. Trimming cost V 3 bases and J 5 bases, with 16 bases left between them. Germline V gene data show CDR1 as KGHSH and CDR2 as LQKENI. CDR3 size: 16 residues. The CDR3 nucleotides read TGTGCCAGCTCACCTGCAAACAGCCGTTTTACCGGGGAGCTGTTTTTT. This codes for CASSPANSRFTGELFF.

The rearrangement joins TRBV19 to TRBJ1-2; D is unresolved. CDR3 length: 13 residues. The V gene's germline CDR1 is LNHDA and CDR2 SQIVND (reference sequence). The germline V and J ends were trimmed by 8 bases and 6 bases, with 16 bases remaining between them. In DNA form, the CDR3 reads TGTGCCAGTGAGAAAGAGGGTGCGAATGGCTACACCTTC. Its translation: CASEKEGANGYTF. The full variable domain, rest sourced from reference TRBV19 and TRBJ1-2, is DGGITQSPKYLFRKEGQNVTLSCEQNLNHDAMYWYRQDPGQGLRLIYYSQIVNDFQKGDIAEGYSVSREKKESFPLTVTSAQKNPTAFYLCASEKEGANGYTFGSGTRLTVV.

The chain is built from TRBV28 and TRBJ2-2; TRBD2 is a possible D gene (7 bases). CDR3 length: 15 amino acids. With 7 bases removed from V and 4 bases from J, the gap between germline ends came to 16 bases. The germline V gene has CDR1 MDHEN and CDR2 SYDVKM. The CDR3 DNA reads as TGTGCCAGCACCCTCGGGGGGCCTCTCACCGGGGAGCTGTTTTTT. Its translation is CASTLGGPLTGELFF.

The chain links TRBV27 to TRBJ2-1; 8 nucleotides align to TRBD2. The CDR3 length is 15 residues. Germline trimming cut 5 bases from V and 3 bases from J; bases unmatched to any gene: 6. CDR1 and CDR2 from the germline V gene are MNHEY and SMNVEV (reference sequence). DNA of the CDR3: TGTGCCAGCAGTGCAACACTAGCGGACTACAATGAGCAGTTCTTC. Translation: CASSATLADYNEQFF.

V is TRBV4-1 and J is TRBJ2-2; D remains unclear. The CDR3 runs 12 residues. Trimming stripped 5 bases from V and 3 bases from J, with 4 bases between. In germline, CDR1 is MGHRA, CDR2 YSYEKL. CDR3 residues: CASSTHTGELFF. CDR3 nucleotides: TGCGCCAGCAGCACTCACACCGGGGAGCTGTTTTTT.

A remark on this clone: One end of the junction varies from germline; a read error may be responsible. This chain joins TRBV9 and TRBJ2-1, with D possibly TRBD2 on 6 matching bases. CDR3 length: 14 amino acids. Germline CDR1 is SGDLS and CDR2 is YYNGEE. In nucleotides, the CDR3 is TGTGCCGGCAGCAGTGGTGGAGGGCGGAATGAGCAGTTCTTC. Translated: CAGSSGGGRNEQFF.